This T cell receptor (beta chain) was recovered during a study of regulatory T cells in long-lasting Graves disease. Investigators prepared the TCR beta libraries by applying iRepertoire HTBI primers and Arm-PCR of CDR3 regions. Each CDR3 protein gets one entry after TCRdb re-called the multiplex PCR reads with MiXCR. Here the sample spans about 470,000 distinct CDR3 sequences, under 15% being singletons. Regarding time point: newly diagnosed GD, antithyroid drugs for less than 3 months. The authors made the TCR library using RNA they extracted from PBMCs. Staff took 7.5 to 9.5 milliliters of peripheral blood and put it into EDTA tubes. This sample was also put to use in a study of T cells in Graves' hyperthyroidism and ophthalmopathy. That investigation notes: During a first-round RT-PCR of the TCR CDR3, the HTBI primer set was used.

The receptor comes from a woman aged 30 to 39 with Graves disease. Sequenced here: peripheral blood mononuclear cells (PBMCs), sampled at new diagnosis, from a patient treated with antithyroid drugs.

CDR3 amino acids: CASSRTPGQSYGYTF. The CDR3 DNA sequence: TGTGCCAGCAGCCGTACACCGGGACAGAGTTATGGCTACACCTTC. This chain connects TRBV5-6 to TRBJ1-2; 7 positions match TRBD1. The CDR3 length is 15 residues. V lost 4 bases and J lost 5; bases outside the gene matches: 11. Germline CDR1 is SGHDT and CDR2 is YYEEEE.